This T cell receptor (beta chain) is drawn from a study of CD8+ T cells in alopecia areata. Regarding treatment: oral pan-JAK inhibitor, 5-10 mg twice daily. Extracted RNA was reverse transcribed, and the resulting cDNA served as sequencing template. Profiling relied on immunoSEQ multiplex PCR, and the TCRdb table lists in-frame clones only, not all of them. The sample has some 170,000 clones, roughly 50% seen once. V lost 10 bases to trimming and J lost 4 bases, with 17 bases between them. Germline CDR1 reads MNHNS; CDR2 reads SASEGT. The CDR3 loop spans 14 amino acids. In regard to this clone: Its matching antigen is unknown.

Study results and caveats: Higher clonality and more expanded CD8+ clones appeared in lesional than normal scalp. Normal-skin resident alphabeta T cells also appear among scalp sample sequences. Patients showed less clear TCR sequence sharing than mice, possibly partly because of HLA diversity. The presence of one nonresponder keeps the tie between baseline CD8+ expansion and response uncertain.

The genes are TRBV6-1 and TRBJ1-5; a possible D gene is TRBD1 (6 bases). Material: CD4+ T cells sorted from blood, obtained between weeks 55 and 65, from a patient treated with tofacitinib. The origin of this receptor is a human donor with alopecia areata. This CDR3 reads CATDTGRGNQPQHF. As DNA, the CDR3 is TGTGCCACCGACACAGGGAGAGGGAATCAGCCCCAGCATTTT.